This T cell receptor (beta chain) was sequenced during a study of beta chain features in type 1 diabetes. This clone was counted a few times. Expressed TCRB transcripts were sequenced after all isolated RNA was converted to cDNA. TCRdb keeps only in-frame clones here, not all; method: immunoSEQ multiplex PCR. The sample has about 210,000 clones, 11% seen once. Germline V gene data show CDR1 as SGHVS and CDR2 as FQNEAQ. The CDR3 is 13 residues long. Trimming shortened V by 0 bases and J by 9 bases, and 9 bases separated the two germline ends. The TCR originated in a young man in good health. Sequencing input: central memory CD4+ T cells from blood. The V call is TRBV7-8, the J call TRBJ2-1; TRBD2 is a possible D gene (5 bases). Here the CDR3 DNA reads TGTGCCAGCAGCTTAGCGGGAGCGCTTGAGCAGTTCTTC. Amino acid sequence: CASSLAGALEQFF.